This T cell receptor beta chain was profiled in a study of cytomegalovirus exposure and HLA in healthy donors. This clone was recorded a few times. Per the germline V gene, CDR1 is SGHTA and CDR2 is FQGNSA. The CDR3 runs 16 residues. V shed 5 bases and J 5 bases; nucleotides not matched to a gene: 8. With 60 Vbeta and 13 Jbeta primers, the PCR was carried out. The protocol was immunoSEQ multiplex PCR, while the TCRdb copy is restricted to in-frame clones and leaves out a portion. The table includes over 130,000 clones, approximately 67% detected once. The specimen sequenced was PBMCs. V usage is TRBV7-2 and J usage is TRBJ1-5, with 11 bases aligning to TRBD1. The sequence came from a woman aged 55 to 70 in good health and CMV-seronegative. For the CDR3, the DNA is TGTGCCAGCAGCCTCCAGTGGACAGGGGGCTATCAGCCCCAGCATTTT. Protein: CASSLQWTGGYQPQHF.